The 22 T cell receptor beta chains below all came from one sample that was sequenced in a study of blood T cells in healthy people across ages. Primed by a sample-barcoded 5' primer and a J-beta primer mix, a second PCR proceeded for about 6 to 12 cycles. Each CDR3 protein is one row after TCRdb ran MiXCR on the 5' RACE reads. The sample includes hundreds of thousands of distinct CDR3 sequences, roughly 50% of them seen just once. The source material was blood. These receptors were obtained from a man aged 60 to 75 in good health.

The sample holds a few counts of this clonotype. The chain has TRBV5-6 and TRBJ1-1; 7 bases match TRBD1. Trimming took 1 base from V and 13 from J; bases not matched to a gene: 10. The CDR3 covers 13 residues. Germline assignment: CDR1 SGHDT and CDR2 YYEEEE. This CDR3 reads CASSLKQGGKVFF. CDR3 nucleotides: TGTGCCAGCAGCTTGAAGCAGGGGGGAAAAGTTTTCTTT.

This chain uses TRBV20-1 with TRBJ1-2; D perhaps matches TRBD1 (6 bases). The V gene lost 2 bases and the J gene lost 8 bases, with 18 bases spanning the gap. The CDR3 length is 14 residues. Germline values: CDR1 DFQATT, CDR2 SNEGSKA (reference sequence). The CDR3 loop is CSARLPRGGGGYTF. In nucleotides, the CDR3 is TGCAGTGCTAGACTACCGAGAGGGGGTGGAGGCTACACCTTC.

The sample holds a few counts of this clonotype. V is TRBV4-1 and J is TRBJ2-7; D is undetermined. The CDR3 covers 14 residues. CDR1 is MGHRA and CDR2 is YSYEKL in the germline V gene. V was pared by 0 bases and J by 1 base, with 7 bases between. The CDR3 protein is CASSQDYSSYEQYF. Written as DNA, the CDR3 is TGCGCCAGCAGCCAAGATTACTCATCCTACGAGCAGTACTTC.

V gene TRBV6-6 combines with J gene TRBJ2-5, with 9 bases identical to TRBD1. This CDR3 is 15 amino acids long. Per germline, CDR1 MNHNY and CDR2 SVGAGI (reference sequence). The ends lost 2 bases at V and 5 bases at J; junction bases unmatched: 6. The CDR3 DNA is TGTGCCAGCAGTTACCCGGACAGGGGCCGGGAGACCCAGTACTTC. Amino acid sequence: CASSYPDRGRETQYF.

This clonotype was found many times. The chain links TRBV20-1 to TRBJ2-1; 8 nucleotides match TRBD2. Germline V gene sequence: CDR1 DFQATT, CDR2 SNEGSKA (reference sequence). The CDR3 length is 15 residues. Unmatched junction bases numbered 13, after V lost 2 bases and J lost 10 bases. The CDR3 DNA reads as TGCAGTGCTAGAAAAGGCGGGGGGTCCACAACCGAGCAGTTCTTC. It specifies CSARKGGGSTTEQFF.

V and J are TRBV10-1 and TRBJ2-5; unclear D gene. The V gene lost 3 bases and the J gene lost 10 bases, with 15 bases spanning the gap. Germline V gives CDR1 WNHNN, CDR2 SYGVQD (reference sequence). This CDR3 region has 13 residues. This CDR3 reads CASSERLGWDQYF. Written as DNA, the CDR3 is TGCGCCAGCAGTGAAAGACTGGGATGGGACCAGTACTTC.

The chain recombines TRBV28 with TRBJ2-1; 8 bases are shared with TRBD1. Germline trimming cut 8 bases from V and 5 bases from J; bases unmatched to any gene: 17. Germline V gene data show CDR1 as MDHEN and CDR2 as SYDVKM. The CDR3 has 17 residues. The CDR3 DNA sequence: TGTGCCAGCGGCTCCAGGACAGGGTGGGGTCCGAACAATGAGCAGTTCTTC. Protein product: CASGSRTGWGPNNEQFF. Looking up the rest from reference TRBV28 and TRBJ2-1 gives the full variable domain: DVKVTQSSRYLVKRTGEKVFLECVQDMDHENMFWYRQDPGLGLRLIYFSYDVKMKEKGDIPEGYSVSREKKERFSLILESASTNQTSMYLCASGSRTGWGPNNEQFFGPGTRLTVL.

The chain has TRBV5-1 and TRBJ2-1, with 8 bases lining up with TRBD2. V dropped 3 bases and J dropped 1; count of bases not matched to a gene: 15. This CDR3 spans 19 amino acids. CDR1 is SGHRS, CDR2 YFSETQ, per germline. CDR3 DNA: TGCGCCAGCAGCTCTACCATCGTGGTGCGGGGGGCTTCCTACAATGAGCAGTTCTTC. This gives the protein CASSSTIVVRGASYNEQFF.

This clonotype was counted between two and nine times. This chain joins TRBV5-6 and TRBJ1-2; D unclear. Germline V gives CDR1 SGHDT, CDR2 YYEEEE. The V end lost 4 bases, the J end lost 0 bases, and 13 bases lay between the germline ends. The CDR3 contains 15 residues. CDR3 bases: TGTGCCAGCAGCGGGAGTTTGTCGCCTAACTATGGCTACACCTTC. As protein: CASSGSLSPNYGYTF.

This chain links TRBV3-1 with TRBJ2-1; 7 nucleotides match TRBD1. Germline trimming cut 0 bases from V and 5 bases from J; bases unmatched to any gene: 7. CDR3 length equals 16 residues. Germline lookup yields CDR1 LGHDT and CDR2 YNNKEL (reference sequence). The CDR3 region is CASSQDLGDSNNEQFF. The CDR3 DNA sequence: TGTGCCAGCAGCCAAGATTTAGGGGACAGCAACAATGAGCAGTTCTTC.

To note about this clonotype: A much larger clone sits a single nucleotide away, making a read error possible. The chain employs TRBV15 and TRBJ2-4; possibly TRBD2 for D (6 bases). Germline CDR1 and CDR2: LNHNV and YYDKDF (reference sequence). V dropped 2 bases and J dropped 7 bases, with 15 bases sitting between them. The CDR3 has 15 amino acids. The CDR3 region is CATSRRGGEENIQYF. The CDR3 DNA follows: TGTGCCACCAGCAGACGCGGCGGGGAGGAGAACATTCAGTACTTC.

This clonotype was counted at least ten times. At one end the junction does not follow the germline gene, possibly because of a read error. The rearrangement uses TRBV5-1 and TRBJ2-7, with 7 positions matching TRBD2. Germline CDR1 and CDR2: SGHRS and YFSETQ. The CDR3 spans 14 residues. The CDR3 sequence: CASSLGGGSYEQYF. The DNA of the CDR3 is TGTGCCAGCAGCTTGGGGGGGGGCTCCTACGAGCAGTACTTC.

This clonotype has just one count. The V gene is TRBV5-8, the J gene TRBJ1-3; D may be TRBD1 (5 bases). CDR1 is SGHTS and CDR2 is YDEGEE in the germline V gene. Trimming took 4 bases from V and 3 from J, leaving 14 bases between them. The CDR3 is 15 residues long. CDR3 residues: CASSPTGRLGNTIYF. The CDR3 DNA reads as TGTGCCAGCAGCCCCACAGGACGTCTTGGAAACACCATATATTTT.

In this sample, this clonotype turned up a few times. The chain uses TRBV29-1 and TRBJ1-2; TRBD1 aligns across 7 bases. The germline V gene encodes CDR1 SQVTM and CDR2 ANQGSEA. CDR3 length: 12 amino acids. V shed 3 bases, J shed 6 bases, and the junction held 4 bases outside the gene matches. The CDR3 spells CSVDRGTDGYTF. The CDR3 DNA reads as TGCAGCGTTGACAGGGGGACGGATGGCTACACCTTC. The full variable domain, with the rest looked up from reference TRBV29-1 and TRBJ1-2, is SAVISQKPSRDICQRGTSLTIQCQVDSQVTMMFWYRQQPGQSLTLIATANQGSEATYESGFVIDKFPISRPNLTFSTLTVSNMSPEDSSIYLCSVDRGTDGYTFGSGTRLTVV.

This clonotype has just one count. The chain links TRBV28 to TRBJ2-5; 7 bases align to TRBD2. V was clipped by 3 bases and J by 11 bases; unmatched bases: 24. The germline V gene encodes CDR1 MDHEN and CDR2 SYDVKM. The CDR3 length is 18 residues. DNA of the CDR3: TGTGCCAGCAGTTTGGGGGGGGTTGTGGGTGGCACTCGCAATGAGCAGTACTTC. This codes for CASSLGGVVGGTRNEQYF.

CDR3 sequence (DNA): TGTGCCAGTAGTACCTTCTACTCTGGGGCCAACGTCCTGACTTTC. Its protein product is CASSTFYSGANVLTF. V is TRBV19 and J is TRBJ2-6, with D hard to call. CDR1 and CDR2 (germline): LNHDA, SQIVND (reference sequence). The CDR3 has 15 amino acids. Trimming removed 4 bases from V and 0 bases from J, with 7 bases in between.

This sequence joins TRBV20-1 and TRBJ2-3; 11 bases agree with TRBD2. This CDR3 spans 15 amino acids. Looked up from germline, CDR1 is DFQATT and CDR2 is SNEGSKA (reference sequence). V trimming: 6 bases; J trimming: 0 bases; junction bases outside the gene matches: 5. The CDR3 loop reads CSARSGGASTDTQYF. For the CDR3, the DNA is TGCAGTGCCCGTAGCGGGGGGGCTAGCACAGATACGCAGTATTTT.

The chain is built from TRBV2 and TRBJ2-5, with 8 nucleotides matching TRBD1. The J call may be incorrect, as the DNA end agrees better with TRBJ2-4. This CDR3 has 13 residues. Germline values: CDR1 SNHLY, CDR2 FYNNEI. The CDR3 nucleotides are TGTGCCAGCACAGGACAGGGTGGAAACATTCAGTACTTC. Translated: CASTGQGGNIQYF.

This sequence joins TRBV15 and TRBJ2-7; the match to TRBD2 covers 7 bases. This CDR3 has 18 residues. Germline loops: CDR1 LNHNV, CDR2 YYDKDF (reference sequence). The ends lost 1 base at V and 7 bases at J; junction bases unmatched: 19. The CDR3 nucleotides read TGTGCCACCAGCAGAGCTCGACGAGCGGGGACCCCCTACAATGAGCAGTACTTC. Translating it yields CATSRARRAGTPYNEQYF.

This chain uses TRBV6-1 with TRBJ2-7; no definite D call. V was cut by 1 base and J by 1 base, with 11 bases left in between. Germline CDR1 MNHNS, CDR2 SASEGT. This CDR3 contains 15 residues. In DNA form, the CDR3 reads TGTGCCAGCAGTGAAGGCGGCAGAACGTCCTACGAGCAGTACTTC. Translating it yields CASSEGGRTSYEQYF.

This clonotype has only a few counts. This chain joins TRBV20-1 and TRBJ2-1, with TRBD2 identical over 8 bases. The trim removed 4 bases at V and 9 bases at J, leaving 11 bases unmatched. This CDR3 region has 14 residues. Germline CDR1 DFQATT, CDR2 SNEGSKA (reference sequence). This chain's CDR3 is CSANHGSGVGEQFF. The CDR3 coding sequence is TGCAGTGCTAACCATGGTAGCGGGGTGGGTGAGCAGTTCTTC.

This rearrangement joins TRBV7-2 to TRBJ2-3, with D hard to call. The V gene lost 1 base and the J gene lost 6 bases, with 11 bases spanning the gap. CDR1 and CDR2 from the germline V gene are SGHTA and FQGNSA. The CDR3 loop spans 14 amino acids. The CDR3: CASSLEMSSDTQYF. The CDR3 DNA sequence: TGTGCCAGCAGCTTAGAGATGTCTTCGGATACGCAGTATTTT. Full variable domain (outside the CDR3, taken from reference TRBV7-2 and TRBJ2-3): GAGVSQSPSNKVTEKGKDVELRCDPISGHTALYWYRQSLGQGLEFLIYFQGNSAPDKSGLPSDRFSAERTGGSVSTLTIQRTQQEDSAVYLCASSLEMSSDTQYFGPGTRLTVL.